This record covers a single T cell receptor (beta chain). This sample is drawn from a study of shared clonotypes between healthy human individuals. The run depth of the assay was deep. Genomic DNA per cell subset filled all wells of several immunoSEQ plates. Only in-frame clones appear in the TCRdb table, and some are missing; sequencing was by immunoSEQ multiplex PCR. The table has hundreds of thousands of clones, around 93% seen once. Naive CD8 cells lacked CD45RO and underwent positive selection for CCR7, leaving out terminally differentiated effector memory CD45RA+ cells. With V trimmed by 2 bases and J by 1 base, 9 bases remained unmatched. The germline V gene encodes CDR1 SNHLY and CDR2 FYNNEI. The CDR3 has 17 amino acids.

This sequence originates from a man aged 30 to 39 in good health. The chain carries TRBV2 and TRBJ1-2; 8 positions match TRBD1. The sequencing sample was made of naive CD8+ T cells sorted from blood. CDR3 bases: TGTGCCAGCAGTGAATTAGCAGGGGGCCCGGGTAACTATGGCTACACCTTC. Translating it yields CASSELAGGPGNYGYTF.